These T cell receptor beta chains were read from a single sample in a study of coeliac disease. Method: immunoSEQ multiplex PCR; TCRdb's copy keeps in-frame clones and lacks some. The table shows 2,000 to 3,000 clones, with more than 60% occurring only once. The sequencing sample was made of lamina propria lymphocytes from the gut. These receptor sequences come from a woman in her 70s with celiac disease on a gluten-free diet. Both conserved end residues are trimmed from each CDR3. For some rows the clone size is stated as once, few or many, or as a class when expanded; others skip it.

size: -; V: TRBV7-7; CDR3: ASSLARGVAGGQETQY
size: -; V: TRBV5-1; CDR3: ASSPDIYNEQF
size: -; V: TRBV12-5; CDR3: ASGPSGSGTGELF
size: -; V: TRBV6-5; CDR3: ASRPRGGGNEQF
size: -; V: TRBV27; CDR3: ASSYRTGDGYT
size: -; V: TRBV5-1; CDR3: ASSPLSNQPQH
size: few; V: TRBV9; CDR3: ASSHGLAGGYEQF
size: -; V: TRBV14; CDR3: ASSQRRLAVSSYNEQF
size: -; V: TRBV4-2; CDR3: ASSLTRGSTEAF
size: few; V: TRBV6-5; CDR3: ASRGQYEQY
size: -; V: TRBV9; CDR3: ASSVALAENQETQY
size: -; V: TRBV11-2; CDR3: ASSLDRGEQF
size: -; V: TRBV10-1; CDR3: ASSESGQPNEQF
size: few; V: TRBV7-9; CDR3: ATGLAGSGELF
size: -; V: TRBV4-2; CDR3: ASSQEQGGNIQY
size: -; V: TRBV27; CDR3: ASSLYRGESTDTQY
size: -; V: TRBV7-6; CDR3: ASSLLGQGDTEAF
size: -; V: TRBV7-2; CDR3: ASRGASSYNEQF
size: once; V: TRBV5-6; CDR3: ASSLDRVQAGELF
size: few; V: TRBV28; CDR3: ASSAPNPGTGVGYT